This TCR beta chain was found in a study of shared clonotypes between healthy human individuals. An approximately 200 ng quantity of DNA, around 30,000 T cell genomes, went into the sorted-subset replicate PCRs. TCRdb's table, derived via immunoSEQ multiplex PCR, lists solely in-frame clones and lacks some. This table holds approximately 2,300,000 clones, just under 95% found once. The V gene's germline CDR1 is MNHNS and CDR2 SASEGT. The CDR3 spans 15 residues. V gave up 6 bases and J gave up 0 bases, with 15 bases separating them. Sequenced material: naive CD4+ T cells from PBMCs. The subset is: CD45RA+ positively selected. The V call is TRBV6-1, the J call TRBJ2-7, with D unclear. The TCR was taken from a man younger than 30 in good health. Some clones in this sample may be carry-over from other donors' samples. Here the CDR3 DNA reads TGTGCCAGCAGCGAGGCTTTTGCCTTCTCCTACGAGCAGTACTTC. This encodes CASSEAFAFSYEQYF.